Listed below are T cell receptor beta chains from one sample, sequenced in a study of cytomegalovirus exposure and HLA in healthy donors. Profiled with immunoSEQ multiplex PCR; TCRdb holds only in-frame clones, not every one. The sample includes some 120,000 clones, about 85% of them seen just once. Sequenced material: PBMCs. All receptors derive from a man between 45 and 60 years old in good health and CMV-seronegative. Each CDR3 is given with its conserved first and last residue. The D gene is left open where the match is weak. Only part of the rows carry a size: once, few, many, or a class if the clone is expanded.

J	D	V	size	DNA	CDR3
TRBJ2-3	NA	TRBV28	NA	TGTGCCAGCAGTCCCTTGAGGGCGGGGCGCACAGATACGCAGTATTTT	CASSPLRAGRTDTQYF
TRBJ2-5	TRBD1	TRBV19	few	TGTGCCACCCTTGGGACAGGGAAAAAGACCCAGTACTTC	CATLGTGKKTQYF
TRBJ2-7	TRBD1	TRBV28	NA	TGTGCCATCGGGACAGGGCCCTACGAGCAGTACTTC	CAIGTGPYEQYF
TRBJ2-1	TRBD1	TRBV2	NA	TGTGCCAGCACGGGACAGGGGGCCTATGAGCAGTTCTTC	CASTGQGAYEQFF
TRBJ1-1	NA	TRBV6-5	NA	TGTGCCAGCAGGACAGAAGCGAACACTGAAGCTTTCTTT	CASRTEANTEAFF
TRBJ1-1	NA	TRBV7-2	NA	TGTGCCAGCAGCCCCGCGGTCTCCGATCGAGGAACTGAAGCTTTCTTT	CASSPAVSDRGTEAFF
TRBJ1-2	NA	TRBV7-9	once	TGTGCCAGCAGCTTACAGGCAGTACCAAACTATGGCTACACCTTC	CASSLQAVPNYGYTF
TRBJ2-1	TRBD2	TRBV6-5	NA	TGTGCCAGCACTGGACTAGCGGGGTACAATGAGCAGTTCTTC	CASTGLAGYNEQFF
TRBJ1-2	NA	TRBV5-1	NA	TGCGCCAGCAGCCCCGAATTGGCAGATTTGACCTTC	CASSPELADLTF
TRBJ2-2	TRBD2	TRBV19	NA	TGTGCCAGTACCCACGCCGGGACTATCGTGATGGAGCTGTTTTTT	CASTHAGTIVMELFF
TRBJ1-1	NA	TRBV18	NA	TGTGCCAGCTCACCCGGGGACACTGAAGCTTTCTTT	CASSPGDTEAFF
TRBJ2-3	NA	TRBV12-5	NA	TGTGCTAGTGGTTTGTCTCGAGGAAGTATAGATACGCAGTATTTT	CASGLSRGSIDTQYF
TRBJ2-5	TRBD2	TRBV25-1	NA	TGTGCCAGCAAAGGGACACGCAGCGGGGGATTGACCCAGTACTTC	CASKGTRSGGLTQYF
TRBJ2-1	TRBD1	TRBV11-1	NA	TGTGCCAGCAGCTACACCGGGACAGGGGTTTATGAGCAGTTCTTC	CASSYTGTGVYEQFF
TRBJ2-7	TRBD1	TRBV15	NA	TGTGCCACCAGCAGAACCACAGGGGGGATCTACGAGCAGTACTTC	CATSRTTGGIYEQYF
TRBJ2-7	TRBD1	TRBV27	NA	TGTGCCAGCAGTTTGAGACAGGGATCTAGGGAGCAGTACTTC	CASSLRQGSREQYF
TRBJ2-7	NA	TRBV10-3	NA	TGTGCCATCAAGGGACTGGCATTAAGTGAGCAGTACTTC	CAIKGLALSEQYF
TRBJ1-2	TRBD1	TRBV11-2	NA	TGTGCCAGCAGCTTAGATGCAGGGGGCAACTATGGCTACACCTTC	CASSLDAGGNYGYTF
TRBJ1-5	TRBD1	TRBV15	NA	TGTGCCACTCGACAGGGGGCTGGACAGCCCCAGCATTTT	CATRQGAGQPQHF
TRBJ1-4	NA	TRBV9	NA	TGTGCCAGCAGCGTAGATGCAGGTCCGCAACTGTTTTTT	CASSVDAGPQLFF
TRBJ2-7	NA	TRBV5-6	NA	TGTGCCAGCACCCAAGACAGCTCCTACGAGCAGTACTTC	CASTQDSSYEQYF
TRBJ1-4	TRBD1	TRBV15	NA	TGTGCCACCAGCAGGGGGACAGGGGGATCTAATGAAAAACTGTTTTTT	CATSRGTGGSNEKLFF
TRBJ2-2	TRBD1	TRBV5-4	NA	TGTGCCAGCACCAAGGGCTGGGACAGGGGAGCCGGGGAGCTGTTTTTT	CASTKGWDRGAGELFF
TRBJ2-3	TRBD2	TRBV27	few	TGTGCCAGCAGTCCACCGGGGGGGCTGTACGGCACAGATACGCAGTATTTT	CASSPPGGLYGTDTQYF
TRBJ2-7	NA	TRBV27	NA	TGTGCCAGCAGTTCTCCCCCCTACGAGCAGTACTTC	CASSSPPYEQYF
TRBJ2-1	NA	TRBV5-8	NA	TGTGCCAGCAGCGGGAGACTAGGGATTGGTGAGCAGTTCTTC	CASSGRLGIGEQFF
TRBJ1-5	NA	TRBV19	NA	TGTGCCAGTAGTATCATGGAGGGGACTACGTGGAATCAGCCCCAGCATTTT	CASSIMEGTTWNQPQHF
TRBJ2-1	TRBD2	TRBV7-2	NA	TGTGCCAGCAGCTTAGCGCCGCGGGGGGGGCACGGGGAGCAGTTCTTC	CASSLAPRGGHGEQFF
TRBJ2-7	NA	TRBV29-1	NA	TGCAGCGCCGCGTTTGTCGACGAGCAGTACTTC	CSAAFVDEQYF
TRBJ2-1	TRBD2	TRBV28	once	TGTGCCAGCAGTTTATCAGGGAGGGCTGAGCAGTTCTTC	CASSLSGRAEQFF
TRBJ1-3	NA	TRBV5-8	NA	TGTGCCAGCAGCTTGATCACAGGGCACTCTGGAAACACCATATATTTT	CASSLITGHSGNTIYF
TRBJ2-3	NA	TRBV5-6	once	TGTGCCAGCAGCTTGATCGGGGAAGCAGATACGCAGTATTTT	CASSLIGEADTQYF
TRBJ2-5	TRBD1	TRBV7-9	few	TGTGCCAGCAGCTCCGACAGGGAAGGAGAGACCCAGTACTTC	CASSSDREGETQYF
TRBJ1-6	NA	TRBV4-3	NA	TGCGCCAGCAGCCAGACTACCTCACTCAATTCACCCCTCCACTTT	CASSQTTSLNSPLHF
TRBJ2-7	NA	TRBV4-3	NA	TGCGCCAGCAGCCAAGCTCCCGGAGGGCTGGCCGCGTTCGAGCAGTACTTC	CASSQAPGGLAAFEQYF
TRBJ1-5	TRBD1	TRBV5-6	NA	TGTGCCAGCAGCCCATGGACAGGGAATCAGCCCCAGCATTTT	CASSPWTGNQPQHF
TRBJ2-1	NA	TRBV5-1	NA	TGCGCCAGCAGCTTGGCTAATGAGCAGTTCTTC	CASSLANEQFF
TRBJ1-5	NA	TRBV10-3	NA	TGTGCCTCCCGGGGGGGACCAAATCAGCCCCAGCATTTT	CASRGGPNQPQHF
TRBJ1-2	TRBD1	TRBV5-4	NA	TGTGCCAGCAGTCTGGACAGGGACGGCTACACCTTC	CASSLDRDGYTF
TRBJ2-7	NA	TRBV19	NA	TGTGCCAGTAGCCCCCGGAAGGGAGGCTCCTACGAGCAGTACTTC	CASSPRKGGSYEQYF
TRBJ1-2	NA	TRBV15	NA	TGTGCCACCAGCAGAGTGGGGGGAGTCGATGGCTACACCTTC	CATSRVGGVDGYTF
TRBJ2-1	NA	TRBV7-8	NA	TGTGCCAGCAGCTTATTCACGAGACGGAGCTCCTACAATGAGCAGTTCTTC	CASSLFTRRSSYNEQFF
TRBJ2-1	TRBD2	TRBV7-3	NA	TGTGCCAGCAGCCGGAGGGATACGGGAGGGAGATACAATGAGCAGTTCTTC	CASSRRDTGGRYNEQFF